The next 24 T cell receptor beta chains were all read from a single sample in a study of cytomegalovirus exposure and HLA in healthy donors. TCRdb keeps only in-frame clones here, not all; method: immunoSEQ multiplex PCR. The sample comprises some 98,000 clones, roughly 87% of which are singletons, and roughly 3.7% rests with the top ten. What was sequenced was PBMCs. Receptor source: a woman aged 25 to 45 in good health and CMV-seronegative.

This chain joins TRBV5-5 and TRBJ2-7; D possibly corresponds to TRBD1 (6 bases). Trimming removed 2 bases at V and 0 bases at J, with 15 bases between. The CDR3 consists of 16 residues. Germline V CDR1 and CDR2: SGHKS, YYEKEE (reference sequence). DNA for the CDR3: TGTGCCAGCAGCTTTCACTGGACAGAGAGCTCCTACGAGCAGTACTTC. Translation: CASSFHWTESSYEQYF.

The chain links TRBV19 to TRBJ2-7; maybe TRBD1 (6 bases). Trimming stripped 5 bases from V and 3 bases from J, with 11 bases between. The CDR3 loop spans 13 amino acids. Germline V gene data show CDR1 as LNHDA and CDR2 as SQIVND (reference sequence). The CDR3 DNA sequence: TGTGCCAGTAGTCTCCGGGACAACTACGAGCAGTACTTC. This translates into CASSLRDNYEQYF.

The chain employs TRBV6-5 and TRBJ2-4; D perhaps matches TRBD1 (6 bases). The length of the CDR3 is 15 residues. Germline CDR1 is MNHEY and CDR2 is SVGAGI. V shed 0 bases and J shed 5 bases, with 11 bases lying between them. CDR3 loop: CASSYSRAGENIQYF. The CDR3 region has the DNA TGTGCCAGCAGTTACTCCCGGGCAGGGGAAAACATTCAGTACTTC.

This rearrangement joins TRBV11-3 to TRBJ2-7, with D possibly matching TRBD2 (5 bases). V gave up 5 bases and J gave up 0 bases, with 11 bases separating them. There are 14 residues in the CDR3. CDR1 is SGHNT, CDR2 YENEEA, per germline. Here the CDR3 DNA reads TGTGCCAGCAGCCTTCACGGAGGCTCCTACGAGCAGTACTTC. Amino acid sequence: CASSLHGGSYEQYF.

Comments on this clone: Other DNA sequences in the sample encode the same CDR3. The CDR3: CASSLQGGNYGYTF. CDR3 in DNA: TGTGCCAGCAGTTTACAAGGCGGGAACTATGGCTACACCTTC. V and J are TRBV27 and TRBJ1-2; D remains unclear. The V and J ends lost 2 bases and 2 bases respectively, with 9 bases between them. Germline CDR1 and CDR2: MNHEY and SMNVEV (reference sequence). This CDR3 comprises 14 residues.

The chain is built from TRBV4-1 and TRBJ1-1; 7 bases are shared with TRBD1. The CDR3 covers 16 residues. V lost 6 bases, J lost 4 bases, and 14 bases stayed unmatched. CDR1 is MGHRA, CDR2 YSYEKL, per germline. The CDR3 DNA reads TGCGCCAGCAGTCAGGCCGACCGCGCAGGGGGCACTGAAGCTTTCTTT. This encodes CASSQADRAGGTEAFF.

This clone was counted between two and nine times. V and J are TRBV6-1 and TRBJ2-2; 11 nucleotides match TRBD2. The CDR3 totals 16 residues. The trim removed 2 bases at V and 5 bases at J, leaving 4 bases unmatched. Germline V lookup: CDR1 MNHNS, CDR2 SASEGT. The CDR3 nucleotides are TGTGCCAGCAGTGAACTAGCGGGGGGACATACCGGGGAGCTGTTTTTT. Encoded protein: CASSELAGGHTGELFF.

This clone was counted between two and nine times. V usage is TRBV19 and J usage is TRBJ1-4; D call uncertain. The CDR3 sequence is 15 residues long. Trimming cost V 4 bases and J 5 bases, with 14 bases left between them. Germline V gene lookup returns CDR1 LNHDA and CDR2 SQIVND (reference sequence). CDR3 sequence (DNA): TGTGCCAGTAGTAGCCCTCGAGGGCTCAATGAAAAACTGTTTTTT. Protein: CASSSPRGLNEKLFF.

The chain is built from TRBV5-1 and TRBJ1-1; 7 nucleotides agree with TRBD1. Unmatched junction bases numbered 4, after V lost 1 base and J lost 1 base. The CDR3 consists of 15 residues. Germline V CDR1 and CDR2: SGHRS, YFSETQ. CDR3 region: CASSLRGLGNTEAFF. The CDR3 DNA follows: TGCGCCAGCAGCTTGAGGGGGCTTGGGAACACTGAAGCTTTCTTT.

The CDR3 nucleotides are TGTGCCAGTAGACGACAGGGCTCCTACGAGCAGTACTTC. Encoded protein: CASRRQGSYEQYF. The V gene is TRBV19, the J gene TRBJ2-7; 7 bases fit TRBD1. The CDR3 totals 13 residues. J lost 0 bases, V lost 6 bases, and 2 bases had no gene match. Germline CDR1 reads LNHDA; CDR2 reads SQIVND (reference sequence).

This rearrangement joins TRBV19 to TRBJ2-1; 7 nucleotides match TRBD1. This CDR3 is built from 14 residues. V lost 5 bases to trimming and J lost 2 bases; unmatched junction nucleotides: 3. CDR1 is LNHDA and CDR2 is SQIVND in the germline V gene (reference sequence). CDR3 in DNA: TGTGCCAGTAGTGGTGGGACAGCCTACAATGAGCAGTTCTTC. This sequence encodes CASSGGTAYNEQFF.

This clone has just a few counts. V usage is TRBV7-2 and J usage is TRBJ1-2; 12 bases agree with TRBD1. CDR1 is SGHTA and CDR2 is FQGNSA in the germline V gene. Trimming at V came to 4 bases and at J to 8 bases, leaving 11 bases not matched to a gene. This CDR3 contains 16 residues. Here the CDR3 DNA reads TGTGCCAGCAGCTGGGAGGGGACAGGGGGCGCGTGGGGCTACACCTTC. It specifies CASSWEGTGGAWGYTF.

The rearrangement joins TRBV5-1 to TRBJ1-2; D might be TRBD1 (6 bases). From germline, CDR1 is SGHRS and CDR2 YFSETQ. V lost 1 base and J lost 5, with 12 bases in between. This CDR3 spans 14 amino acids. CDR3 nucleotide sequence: TGCGCCAGCAGCTTGTTCCTTCAGGGGTATGGCTACACCTTC. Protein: CASSLFLQGYGYTF.

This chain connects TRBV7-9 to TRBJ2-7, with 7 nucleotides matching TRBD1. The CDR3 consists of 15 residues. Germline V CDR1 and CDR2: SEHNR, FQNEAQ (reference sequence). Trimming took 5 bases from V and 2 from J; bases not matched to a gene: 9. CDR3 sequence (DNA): TGTGCCAGCAGCCTGACACAGGGGTCCACCTACGAGCAGTACTTC. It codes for CASSLTQGSTYEQYF.

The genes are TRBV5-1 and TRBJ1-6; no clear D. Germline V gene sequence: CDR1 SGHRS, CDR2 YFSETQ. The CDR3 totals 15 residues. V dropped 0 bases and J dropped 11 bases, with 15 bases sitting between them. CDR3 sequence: CASSLVGSSGAPLHF. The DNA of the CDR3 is TGCGCCAGCAGCTTGGTCGGGTCCTCGGGAGCACCCCTCCACTTT.

The CDR3 DNA follows: TGTGCCAGCTCCCGAATGGGGGGGAGTCAGTACGAGCAGTACTTC. This codes for CASSRMGGSQYEQYF. The chain recombines TRBV18 with TRBJ2-7; 7 positions agree with TRBD2. CDR1 KGHSH and CDR2 LQKENI come from the germline V gene. The CDR3 is 15 amino acids. Unmatched junction bases numbered 12, after V lost 6 bases and J lost 4 bases.

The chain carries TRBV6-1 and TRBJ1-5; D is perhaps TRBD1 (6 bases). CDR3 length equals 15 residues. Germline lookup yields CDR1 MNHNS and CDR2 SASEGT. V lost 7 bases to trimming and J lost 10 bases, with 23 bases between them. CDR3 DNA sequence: TGTGCCAGCACTGAGGGCGCAGGGGCCGGTGAACCCCAGCATTTT. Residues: CASTEGAGAGEPQHF.

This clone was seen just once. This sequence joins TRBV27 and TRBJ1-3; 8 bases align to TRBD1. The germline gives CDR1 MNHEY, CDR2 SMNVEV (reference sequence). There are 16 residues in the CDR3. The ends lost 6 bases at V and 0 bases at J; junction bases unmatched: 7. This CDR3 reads CASSRSGGHSGNTIYF. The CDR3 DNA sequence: TGTGCCAGCAGCAGATCAGGGGGCCACTCTGGAAACACCATATATTTT.

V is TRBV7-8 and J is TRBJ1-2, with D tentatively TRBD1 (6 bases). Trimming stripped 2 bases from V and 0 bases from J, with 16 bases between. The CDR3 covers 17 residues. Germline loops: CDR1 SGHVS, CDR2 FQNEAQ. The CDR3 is CASSLKRTASANYGYTF. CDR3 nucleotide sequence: TGTGCCAGCAGCTTAAAAAGGACAGCTTCCGCTAACTATGGCTACACCTTC. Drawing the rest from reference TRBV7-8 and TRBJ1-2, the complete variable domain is GAGVSQSPRYKVAKRGQDVALRCDPISGHVSLFWYQQALGQGPEFLTYFQNEAQLDKSGLPSDRFFAERPEGSVSTLKIQRTQQEDSAVYLCASSLKRTASANYGYTFGSGTRLTVV.

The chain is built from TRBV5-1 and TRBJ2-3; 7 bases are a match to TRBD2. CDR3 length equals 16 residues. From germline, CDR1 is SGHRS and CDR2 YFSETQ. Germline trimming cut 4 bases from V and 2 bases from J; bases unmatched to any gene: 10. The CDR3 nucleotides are TGCGCCAGCAGCCGGGGAGGGGCCCTCTCCACAGATACGCAGTATTTT. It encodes CASSRGGALSTDTQYF. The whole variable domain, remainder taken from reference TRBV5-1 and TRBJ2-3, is KAGVTQTPRYLIKTRGQQVTLSCSPISGHRSVSWYQQTPGQGLQFLFEYFSETQRNKGNFPGRFSGRQFSNSRSEMNVSTLELGDSALYLCASSRGGALSTDTQYFGPGTRLTVL.

The CDR3 DNA reads TGTGCCAGCAGGTTACAGGCCTCCTACGAGCAGTACTTC. It translates to CASRLQASYEQYF. The chain is built from TRBV28 and TRBJ2-7; the D gene is possibly TRBD1 (5 bases). Germline V lookup: CDR1 MDHEN, CDR2 SYDVKM. The CDR3 is 13 amino acids. The V and J ends lost 6 bases and 0 bases respectively, with 9 bases between them. The entire variable domain, with the rest obtained from reference TRBV28 and TRBJ2-7, is as follows: DVKVTQSSRYLVKRTGEKVFLECVQDMDHENMFWYRQDPGLGLRLIYFSYDVKMKEKGDIPEGYSVSREKKERFSLILESASTNQTSMYLCASRLQASYEQYFGPGTRLTVT.

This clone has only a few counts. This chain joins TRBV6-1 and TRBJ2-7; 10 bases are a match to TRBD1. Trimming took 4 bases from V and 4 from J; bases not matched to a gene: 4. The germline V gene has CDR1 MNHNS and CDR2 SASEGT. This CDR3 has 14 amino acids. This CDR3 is CASSGPGQGYEQYF. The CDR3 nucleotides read TGTGCCAGCAGTGGTCCGGGACAGGGGTACGAGCAGTACTTC.

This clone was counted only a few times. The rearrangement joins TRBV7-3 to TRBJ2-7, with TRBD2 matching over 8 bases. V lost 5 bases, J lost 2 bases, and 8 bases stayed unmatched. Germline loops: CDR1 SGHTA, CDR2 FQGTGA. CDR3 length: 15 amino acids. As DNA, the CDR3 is TGTGCCAGCAGCCCAGCGGGAGATTTAGCCTACGAGCAGTACTTC. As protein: CASSPAGDLAYEQYF.

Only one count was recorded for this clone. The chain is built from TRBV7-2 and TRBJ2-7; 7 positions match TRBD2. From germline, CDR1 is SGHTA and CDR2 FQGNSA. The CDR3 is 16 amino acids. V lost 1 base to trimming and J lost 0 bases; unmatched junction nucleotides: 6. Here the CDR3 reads CASSLVSSGFSYEQYF. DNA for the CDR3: TGTGCCAGCAGCTTAGTTTCTAGCGGTTTCTCCTACGAGCAGTACTTC.